Following are 10 T cell receptor beta chains from one sample sequenced in a study of blood T cell repertoires in COVID-19. Profiling relied on immunoSEQ multiplex PCR, and the TCRdb table lists in-frame clones only, not all of them. The data contain approximately 100,000 clones, 75% to 90% of them singletons. The sequenced material came from peripheral blood. All receptors derive from an elderly woman with active or convalescent COVID-19.

The rearrangement uses TRBV15 and TRBJ2-1; the D gene is possibly TRBD1 (6 bases). The CDR3 is 13 amino acids. Per germline, CDR1 LNHNV and CDR2 YYDKDF (reference sequence). Trimming stripped 8 bases from V and 2 bases from J, with 10 bases between. CDR3 nucleotide sequence: TGTGCCACCTCAGACAGGACCTACAATGAGCAGTTCTTC. As protein: CATSDRTYNEQFF.

The J gene is TRBJ1-5, the V gene TRBV3-1 (or the pseudogene TRBV3-2), with D perhaps matching TRBD1 (5 bases). V was cut by 3 bases and J by 6 bases, with 12 bases left in between. The CDR3 loop spans 14 amino acids. Looked up from germline, CDR1 is LGHDT and CDR2 is YNNKEL (reference sequence). This CDR3 reads CASSQGGVGQPQHF. Written as DNA, the CDR3 is TGTGCCAGCAGCCAGGGAGGGGTAGGTCAGCCCCAGCATTTT.

The chain uses TRBV6-6 and TRBJ2-6, with D possibly being TRBD1 (6 bases). Trimming took off 4 bases at V and 8 bases at J, with 18 bases between the two ends. The CDR3 runs 16 residues. Germline CDR1 and CDR2: MNHNY and SVGAGI (reference sequence). DNA for the CDR3: TGTGCCAGCAGTTTTCACACCAAACAGGGCTCCAACGTCCTGACTTTC. It codes for CASSFHTKQGSNVLTF.

The chain uses TRBV30 and TRBJ2-7, with D perhaps TRBD2 (5 bases). The ends were cut back, 3 bases at V and 2 bases at J, with 23 bases in the middle. The CDR3 covers 17 residues. CDR1 is GTSNPN, CDR2 SVGIG, per germline (reference sequence). The CDR3 nucleotides are TGTGCCTGGAGGAAGAGGGTAGGGCTCGACCTCACCTACGAGCAGTACTTC. This gives the protein CAWRKRVGLDLTYEQYF.

The chain recombines TRBV10-3 with TRBJ2-1; 10 bases fit TRBD2. The length of the CDR3 is 16 residues. The trim removed 4 bases at V and 4 bases at J, leaving 7 bases unmatched. Germline V gives CDR1 ENHRY, CDR2 SYGVKD. As DNA, the CDR3 is TGTGCCATCAGTGTGGTTAGCGGGGGGTGGTACAATGAGCAGTTCTTC. It codes for CAISVVSGGWYNEQFF.

This sequence joins TRBV27 and TRBJ1-1; D is unresolved. This CDR3 is built from 14 residues. Trimming left V 3 bases short and J 4 bases short, with 12 bases between. In germline, CDR1 is MNHEY, CDR2 SMNVEV (reference sequence). The CDR3 nucleotides read TGTGCCAGCAGTTTGAGATGGGAGAGCACTGAAGCTTTCTTT. Translating gives CASSLRWESTEAFF.

The chain uses TRBV19 and TRBJ1-1; TRBD1 aligns across 7 bases. This CDR3 region has 15 residues. The J segment lost 3 bases and the V segment lost 5 bases, leaving 9 bases of the junction unmatched. CDR1 LNHDA and CDR2 SQIVND come from the germline V gene (reference sequence). In nucleotides, the CDR3 is TGTGCCAGTAGTCCGACAGGGCCAAGGTACACTGAAGCTTTCTTT. Residues: CASSPTGPRYTEAFF.

This sequence joins TRBV5-1 and TRBJ1-1; 8 bases align to TRBD1. CDR1 and CDR2 from the germline V gene are SGHRS and YFSETQ. The CDR3 length is 15 residues. Trimming took 3 bases from V and 4 from J; bases not matched to a gene: 8. CDR3 residues: CASSSLQGAVTEAFF. CDR3 bases: TGCGCCAGCAGCTCCTTGCAGGGGGCGGTCACTGAAGCTTTCTTT.

The rearrangement joins TRBV6-5 to TRBJ1-3, with D maybe TRBD1 (6 bases). The germline V and J ends were trimmed by 10 bases and 3 bases, with 10 bases remaining between them. The CDR3 length is 12 residues. The germline CDR1 and CDR2 sequences are MNHEY and SVGAGI. The CDR3 DNA sequence: TGTGCCACCTCAGGGGTTGGAAACACCATATATTTT. Its translation is CATSGVGNTIYF.

V and J are TRBV11-3 and TRBJ2-1; D perhaps matches TRBD2 (5 bases). This CDR3 is built from 12 residues. V was trimmed by 4 bases and J by 7 bases, leaving 8 bases between them. CDR1 and CDR2 from the germline V gene are SGHNT and YENEEA. The CDR3 is CASSSRENEQFF. CDR3 nucleotide sequence: TGTGCCAGCAGCTCCCGGGAAAATGAGCAGTTCTTC. Using reference TRBV11-3 and TRBJ2-1 for the parts outside the CDR3, the full variable domain is EAGVVQSPRYKIIEKKQPVAFWCNPISGHNTLYWYLQNLGQGPELLIRYENEEAVDDSQLPKDRFSAERLKGVDSTLKIQPAELGDSAVYLCASSSRENEQFFGPGTRLTVL.